This passage covers 20 T cell receptor beta chains from one sample sequenced in a study of blood T cell repertoires in COVID-19. The protocol was immunoSEQ multiplex PCR, while the TCRdb copy is restricted to in-frame clones and leaves out a portion. The table includes fewer than 80,000 clones, around 86% detected once. Material for sequencing was peripheral blood. The source is a man between 65 and 79 years old with acute or convalescent COVID-19.

This sequence joins TRBV11-2 and TRBJ2-5; 9 bases map to TRBD1. The V gene's germline CDR1 is SGHAT and CDR2 FQNNGV. CDR3 length: 16 amino acids. The J segment lost 4 bases and the V segment lost 5 bases, leaving 11 bases of the junction unmatched. CDR3: CASSRLYTGGAETQYF. The CDR3 DNA reads TGTGCCAGCAGCCGATTATATACAGGGGGCGCAGAGACCCAGTACTTC.

V and J are TRBV7-2 and TRBJ2-3, with D tentatively TRBD2 (5 bases). Germline assignment: CDR1 SGHTA and CDR2 FQGNSA. There are 13 residues in the CDR3. With 6 bases removed from V and 1 base from J, the gap between germline ends came to 8 bases. The CDR3 region is CASSRGGTDTQYF. DNA of the CDR3: TGTGCCAGCAGTCGGGGAGGCACAGATACGCAGTATTTT.

The sample holds one count of this clone. The chain employs TRBV15 and TRBJ2-2, with 8 bases that match TRBD2. This CDR3 region has 17 residues. V lost 0 bases, J lost 4 bases, and 7 bases stayed unmatched. The germline CDR1 and CDR2 sequences are LNHNV and YYDKDF (reference sequence). CDR3 residues: CATSRELPAGVTGELFF. The CDR3 DNA is TGTGCCACCAGCAGAGAGTTGCCAGCGGGGGTCACCGGGGAGCTGTTTTTT.

The J gene is TRBJ1-2, the V gene TRBV5-1, with 7 bases that match TRBD1. Germline-derived CDR1 and CDR2 are SGHRS and YFSETQ. This CDR3 is built from 15 residues. V trimming: 0 bases; J trimming: 4 bases; junction bases outside the gene matches: 6. The CDR3 nucleotides are TGCGCCAGCAGCTTGGCCGGGACAGCCGGCTATGGCTACACCTTC. Translating gives CASSLAGTAGYGYTF. Full variable domain (missing parts from reference TRBV5-1 and TRBJ1-2): KAGVTQTPRYLIKTRGQQVTLSCSPISGHRSVSWYQQTPGQGLQFLFEYFSETQRNKGNFPGRFSGRQFSNSRSEMNVSTLELGDSALYLCASSLAGTAGYGYTFGSGTRLTVV.

In this sample, this clone turned up a few times. J is TRBJ1-5 and V is TRBV10-1; D is possibly TRBD1 (6 bases). The germline V gene has CDR1 WNHNN and CDR2 SYGVQD (reference sequence). The CDR3 runs 13 residues. V dropped 4 bases and J dropped 8 bases, with 12 bases sitting between them. The CDR3 here is CASSGQAGEPQHF. CDR3 in DNA: TGCGCCAGCAGTGGACAGGCCGGCGAGCCCCAGCATTTT.

The chain couples TRBV6-5 to TRBJ1-2, with 12 positions matching TRBD1. This CDR3 is 15 amino acids long. Germline V CDR1 and CDR2: MNHEY, SVGAGI. Germline trimming cut 10 bases from V and 6 bases from J; bases unmatched to any gene: 12. CDR3 nucleotides: TGTGCCATTGGCCTCCGGGACAGGGGGCGGGATGGCTACACCTTC. Amino acid sequence: CAIGLRDRGRDGYTF.

V and J are TRBV24-1 and TRBJ2-2, with 8 positions matching TRBD1. Per germline, CDR1 KGHDR and CDR2 SFDVKD. The length of the CDR3 is 19 residues. With V trimmed by 0 bases and J by 4 bases, 12 bases remained unmatched. The CDR3 region has the DNA TGTGCCACCAGTGATTTGCTAGGGCCGGACAGGGATATCACCGGGGAGCTGTTTTTT. This encodes CATSDLLGPDRDITGELFF.

The chain employs TRBV7-6 and TRBJ2-3; the D is unclear. The V end lost 1 base, the J end lost 2 bases, and 4 bases lay between the germline ends. The V gene's germline CDR1 is SGHVS and CDR2 FNYEAQ. This CDR3 comprises 13 residues. The CDR3 here is CASSLGYTDTQYF. The CDR3 DNA follows: TGTGCCAGCAGCTTAGGTTACACAGATACGCAGTATTTT. Drawing the rest from reference TRBV7-6 and TRBJ2-3, the complete variable domain is GAGVSQSPRYKVTKRGQDVALRCDPISGHVSLYWYRQALGQGPEFLTYFNYEAQQDKSGLPNDRFSAERPEGSISTLTIQRTEQRDSAMYRCASSLGYTDTQYFGPGTRLTVL.

The rearrangement links TRBV6-5 to TRBJ2-5, with D maybe TRBD2 (7 bases). The CDR3 sequence is 16 residues long. Germline V gives CDR1 MNHEY, CDR2 SVGAGI. V lost 2 bases to trimming and J lost 5 bases, with 18 bases between them. CDR3 loop: CASSYTLSGGPETQYF. Here the CDR3 DNA reads TGTGCCAGCAGTTACACCCTCTCCGGGGGGCCGGAGACCCAGTACTTC.

In DNA, the CDR3 is TGCGCCAGCAGACCCCAGGGAGGGGACAGGGTTCCCGAGCAGTACTTC. Encoded protein: CASRPQGGDRVPEQYF. The chain combines TRBV5-1 with TRBJ2-7; 9 bases fit TRBD1. V lost 5 bases and J lost 6; bases outside the gene matches: 15. Germline V gene sequence: CDR1 SGHRS, CDR2 YFSETQ. The CDR3 covers 16 residues.

V is TRBV3-1 (or the pseudogene TRBV3-2) and J is TRBJ1-2, with D unresolved. The CDR3 spans 13 residues. Deletions cut 1 base from V and 4 bases from J, with 7 bases between. CDR1 and CDR2 from the germline V gene are LGHDT and YNNKEL (reference sequence). CDR3: CASSQGGLYGYTF. In nucleotides, the CDR3 is TGTGCCAGCAGCCAAGGCGGACTCTATGGCTACACCTTC.

The chain links TRBV18 to TRBJ1-1; D remains ambiguous. Trimming left V 6 bases short and J 3 bases short, with 17 bases between. Germline values: CDR1 KGHSH, CDR2 LQKENI. CDR3 length: 15 residues. The chain's CDR3 is CASSPLGAGDTEAFF. CDR3 nucleotides: TGTGCCAGCTCTCCCTTGGGAGCCGGGGACACTGAAGCTTTCTTT.

This chain joins TRBV7-2 and TRBJ2-2; D might be TRBD2 (6 bases). The CDR3 covers 15 residues. V lost 5 bases to trimming and J lost 0 bases, with 10 bases between them. The germline V gene encodes CDR1 SGHTA and CDR2 FQGNSA. The CDR3 DNA follows: TGTGCCAGCAGCCCCGGGACTCCGAACACCGGGGAGCTGTTTTTT. This sequence encodes CASSPGTPNTGELFF.

The rearrangement joins TRBV7-6 to TRBJ1-1; 8 bases agree with TRBD1. In germline, CDR1 is SGHVS, CDR2 FNYEAQ. V was clipped by 3 bases and J by 0 bases; unmatched bases: 6. The CDR3 length is 16 residues. The CDR3 region has the DNA TGTGCCAGCAGCTTGGAAGACAGGGGCCTGAACACTGAAGCTTTCTTT. Amino acids: CASSLEDRGLNTEAFF.

The gene calls are TRBV6-5 and TRBJ1-4; the D is unclear. CDR3 length equals 11 residues. The V gene lost 7 bases and the J gene lost 8 bases, with 8 bases spanning the gap. CDR1 is MNHEY, CDR2 SVGAGI, per germline. This CDR3 reads CASTGWEKLFF. The CDR3 nucleotides are TGTGCCAGCACGGGGTGGGAAAAACTGTTTTTT.

The gene calls are TRBV9 and TRBJ1-4; possible D gene TRBD1, 5 bases. The germline gives CDR1 SGDLS, CDR2 YYNGEE. V was trimmed by 0 bases and J by 7 bases, leaving 13 bases between them. The CDR3 contains 15 residues. The CDR3 loop reads CASSVGGALVEKLFF. The CDR3 region has the DNA TGTGCCAGCAGCGTAGGCGGGGCCTTGGTTGAAAAACTGTTTTTT.

V and J are TRBV9 and TRBJ1-1, with 7 bases lining up with TRBD1. J was trimmed by 4 bases and V by 4 bases; bases with no gene match: 10. CDR1 and CDR2 from the germline V gene are SGDLS and YYNGEE. There are 15 residues in the CDR3. The CDR3 nucleotides read TGTGCCAGCAGCCCAGGACAGGCGAGGGGCACTGAAGCTTTCTTT. Amino acids: CASSPGQARGTEAFF.

The chain combines TRBV19 with TRBJ2-7; D is perhaps TRBD2 (6 bases). Trimming removed 4 bases at V and 5 bases at J, with 18 bases between. The CDR3 is 15 residues long. The germline V gene encodes CDR1 LNHDA and CDR2 SQIVND (reference sequence). The CDR3 spells CASSTIGTGSNEQYF. In DNA, the CDR3 is TGTGCCAGTAGTACCATTGGGACCGGGAGCAACGAGCAGTACTTC.

The chain joins TRBV3-1 (or the pseudogene TRBV3-2) to TRBJ2-3, with 7 bases fitting TRBD2. The J segment lost 0 bases and the V segment lost 6 bases, leaving 3 bases of the junction unmatched. CDR1 is LGHDT, CDR2 YNNKEL, per germline (reference sequence). CDR3 length: 14 residues. This chain's CDR3 is CASSRSGSTDTQYF. CDR3 DNA sequence: TGTGCCAGCAGTCGTAGCGGGAGCACAGATACGCAGTATTTT.

The rearrangement joins TRBV3-1 (or the pseudogene TRBV3-2) to TRBJ1-5; D is uncertain. CDR1 and CDR2 (germline): LGHDT, YNNKEL (reference sequence). Trimming removed 4 bases at V and 0 bases at J, with 7 bases between. CDR3 length: 14 amino acids. The CDR3, as DNA: TGTGCCAGCAGCCTGTCGGGTAGCAATCAGCCCCAGCATTTT. Its translation: CASSLSGSNQPQHF.